These 29 T cell receptor beta chains came from one sample sequenced in a study of response to subunit inactivated influenza vaccine. TCRdb recomputed calls from the RT-PCR reads with MiXCR, one row per CDR3 protein. Of 590,000 or so distinct CDR3 sequences in the sample, roughly 15% were seen once. The sample here was PBMCs from blood, taken approximately 15 days before vaccination. Every receptor here comes from a man between 50 and 59 years old who received an inactivated influenza vaccine.

J is TRBJ2-3 and V is TRBV20-1; the D is unclear. The CDR3 length is 14 residues. The V gene lost 1 base and the J gene lost 0 bases, with 8 bases spanning the gap. CDR1 and CDR2 (germline): DFQATT, SNEGSKA (reference sequence). Here the CDR3 DNA reads TGCAGTGCTAGAGTAGGCGCCAGCACAGATACGCAGTATTTT. Amino acids: CSARVGASTDTQYF.

The chain recombines TRBV24-1 with TRBJ2-2; 7 bases agree with TRBD1. The CDR3 extends over 17 amino acids. Germline trimming cut 0 bases from V and 3 bases from J; bases unmatched to any gene: 6. CDR1 is KGHDR and CDR2 is SFDVKD in the germline V gene. The CDR3 bases are TGTGCCACCAGTGATTTGACACAGGGGTTCGACACCGGGGAGCTGTTTTTT. Its translation: CATSDLTQGFDTGELFF.

The chain links TRBV28 to TRBJ2-7; TRBD1 matches at 9 bases. The CDR3 length is 15 residues. In germline, CDR1 is MDHEN, CDR2 SYDVKM. After removal of 5 bases from V and 4 bases from J, the junction contained 9 bases not matched to a gene. The DNA of the CDR3 is TGTGCCAGCAGTCCCGGACAGGGGCAACTATACGAGCAGTACTTC. It yields the protein CASSPGQGQLYEQYF.

In its sample, this clonotype was seen a few times. This chain links TRBV5-6 with TRBJ2-3; weak D call: TRBD1 (5 bases). The CDR3 loop spans 16 amino acids. Germline V lookup: CDR1 SGHDT, CDR2 YYEEEE. Trimming pared 1 base from V and 1 base from J, leaving 13 bases between. CDR3 DNA: TGTGCCAGCAGCTTGCACACAGGCTCGCGCACAGATACGCAGTATTTT. Its translation: CASSLHTGSRTDTQYF.

The rearrangement joins TRBV6-5 to TRBJ2-3; D unresolved. Germline assignment: CDR1 MNHEY and CDR2 SVGAGI. The CDR3 consists of 15 residues. Trimming stripped 2 bases from V and 2 bases from J, with 11 bases between. CDR3 sequence: CASSYGGRNTDTQYF. CDR3 DNA sequence: TGTGCCAGCAGTTACGGTGGCAGAAACACAGATACGCAGTATTTT.

About this clonotype itself: The junction differs from germline at one of its ends, possibly a read error. The chain recombines TRBV4-3 with TRBJ2-2; no definite D call. Germline V gene data show CDR1 as LGHNA and CDR2 as YSLEER. The CDR3 sequence is 15 residues long. Written as DNA, the CDR3 is TGCGCCAGCAGGCAAGGTCTCACTAACACCGGGGAGCTGTTTTTT. This encodes CASRQGLTNTGELFF.

The V gene is TRBV11-1, the J gene TRBJ2-3; 12 nucleotides match TRBD2. The V gene end was trimmed by 5 bases and the J gene end by 4 bases; junction bases not matched to a gene: 13. CDR1 and CDR2 (germline): SGHAT, FQDESV (reference sequence). This CDR3 spans 18 amino acids. DNA of the CDR3: TGTGCCAGCAGCACAGGACTAGCGGGACTCTCCGGGGCAGATACGCAGTATTTT. It yields the protein CASSTGLAGLSGADTQYF.

The table lists this clonotype with a few counts. The rearrangement uses TRBV4-1 and TRBJ2-7; a weak D match, TRBD1 (6 bases). The CDR3 covers 17 residues. In germline, CDR1 is MGHRA, CDR2 YSYEKL. Between the trimmed V and J ends, which lost 1 base and 0 bases, there was a span of 16 bases. In DNA form, the CDR3 reads TGCGCCAGCAGCCAAGTTACGGGACACCTCACCTCCTACGAGCAGTACTTC. It specifies CASSQVTGHLTSYEQYF.

This clonotype was counted a few times. The gene calls are TRBV7-3 and TRBJ2-5; D unresolved. The germline V gene has CDR1 SGHTA and CDR2 FQGTGA. Trimming stripped 2 bases from V and 9 bases from J, with 13 bases between. CDR3 length: 13 amino acids. Written as DNA, the CDR3 is TGTGCCAGCAGCTTAGACGGCCTATCCCCCCAGTACTTC. Translated, it gives CASSLDGLSPQYF.

The gene calls are TRBV5-5 and TRBJ2-1; D tentatively reads TRBD1 or TRBD2 (5 bases each). The germline gives CDR1 SGHKS, CDR2 YYEKEE (reference sequence). V was shortened by 2 bases and J by 2 bases, with 11 bases between the two germline ends. The CDR3 extends over 15 amino acids. The CDR3 reads CASSFRESPYNEQFF. The CDR3 DNA reads TGTGCCAGCAGCTTCAGGGAGAGCCCCTACAATGAGCAGTTCTTC. Combining the CDR3 with reference TRBV5-5 and TRBJ2-1 gives the whole variable domain DAGVTQSPTHLIKTRGQQVTLRCSPISGHKSVSWYQQVLGQGPQFIFQYYEKEERGRGNFPDRFSARQFPNYSSELNVNALLLGDSALYLCASSFRESPYNEQFFGPGTRLTVL.

This clonotype appeared a few times. The CDR3 bases are TGTGCCAGCAGTCGAGGGACAGTAGATACGCAGTATTTT. This sequence encodes CASSRGTVDTQYF. The chain carries TRBV12-3 or TRBV12-4 and TRBJ2-3; 7 nucleotides align to TRBD1. The V segment lost 5 bases and the J segment 5 bases; nucleotides outside the gene matches: 4. This CDR3 is built from 13 residues.

This clonotype turned up a few times. The rearrangement links TRBV7-8 to TRBJ1-3, with 8 nucleotides matching TRBD1. Germline lookup yields CDR1 SGHVS and CDR2 FQNEAQ. This CDR3 spans 14 amino acids. V lost 4 bases and J lost 5; bases outside the gene matches: 4. In DNA, the CDR3 is TGTGCCAGCAGCTCGGACAGGGCCAGAAACACCATATATTTT. Protein sequence: CASSSDRARNTIYF.

This clonotype was observed at least ten times. The chain combines TRBV29-1 with TRBJ1-2, with no clear D. V gave up 6 bases and J gave up 2 bases, with 7 bases separating them. From germline, CDR1 is SQVTM and CDR2 ANQGSEA. The CDR3 loop spans 11 amino acids. CDR3: CSVGQNYGYTF. DNA for the CDR3: TGCAGCGTAGGTCAGAACTATGGCTACACCTTC.

CDR3 sequence: CSARDRRKTFLLDEQFF. CDR3 DNA: TGCAGTGCTAGAGATCGGCGGAAGACGTTTCTGCTCGATGAGCAGTTCTTC. This sequence joins TRBV20-1 and TRBJ2-1; D remains ambiguous. Germline assignment: CDR1 DFQATT and CDR2 SNEGSKA (reference sequence). V was pared by 0 bases and J by 8 bases, with 23 bases between. The CDR3 contains 17 residues.

Only a few counts were recorded for this clonotype. This rearrangement joins TRBV6-2 or TRBV6-3 to TRBJ2-7; D might be TRBD1 (6 bases). The CDR3 contains 15 residues. V dropped 5 bases and J dropped 6 bases, with 20 bases sitting between them. In germline, CDR1 is MNHEY, CDR2 SVGEGT. This CDR3 reads CASSKINRVSSEQYF. The DNA of the CDR3 is TGTGCCAGCAGTAAGATTAACAGGGTTTCAAGCGAGCAGTACTTC.

Here the CDR3 reads CASNLGLNTGELFF. The CDR3 DNA is TGTGCCAGCAATTTAGGTTTGAACACCGGGGAGCTGTTTTTT. V gene TRBV6-2 or TRBV6-3 combines with J gene TRBJ2-2; D is ambiguous. This CDR3 has 14 residues. The germline V gene has CDR1 MNHEY and CDR2 SVGEGT. V was clipped by 7 bases and J by 1 base, with 10 bases between them.

This clonotype has at least ten counts. This sequence joins TRBV4-1 and TRBJ1-1; 9 bases map to TRBD1. There are 15 residues in the CDR3. Germline V lookup: CDR1 MGHRA, CDR2 YSYEKL. V was clipped by 2 bases and J by 1 base; unmatched bases: 2. The CDR3 loop is CASSQWDRANTEAFF. CDR3 DNA sequence: TGCGCCAGCAGCCAATGGGACAGGGCGAACACTGAAGCTTTCTTT.

This clonotype appeared many times. V and J are TRBV5-5 and TRBJ1-1, with 7 bases aligning to TRBD1. The germline gives CDR1 SGHKS, CDR2 YYEKEE (reference sequence). The CDR3 runs to 14 residues. V was pared by 1 base and J by 4 bases, with 4 bases of the junction left unmatched. Here the CDR3 DNA reads TGTGCCAGCAGCTTGAAGGGGGCTGGCACTGAAGCTTTCTTT. It encodes CASSLKGAGTEAFF. Full variable domain (missing parts from reference TRBV5-5 and TRBJ1-1): DAGVTQSPTHLIKTRGQQVTLRCSPISGHKSVSWYQQVLGQGPQFIFQYYEKEERGRGNFPDRFSARQFPNYSSELNVNALLLGDSALYLCASSLKGAGTEAFFGQGTRLTVV.

In this sample, this clonotype turned up a few times. The CDR3 sequence: CASSQSTGRNYGYTF. The CDR3, as DNA: TGCGCCAGCAGCCAATCCACGGGGCGGAACTATGGCTACACCTTC. The chain combines TRBV4-3 with TRBJ1-2; a possible D gene is TRBD1 (5 bases). This CDR3 is 15 amino acids long. Germline CDR1 is LGHNA and CDR2 is YSLEER. V was trimmed by 2 bases and J by 2 bases, leaving 12 bases between them.

The chain carries TRBV7-2 and TRBJ2-1; 7 bases match TRBD1. V trimming: 1 base; J trimming: 4 bases; junction bases outside the gene matches: 7. The CDR3 spans 16 residues. CDR1 and CDR2 (germline): SGHTA, FQGNSA. The DNA for the CDR3 is TGTGCCAGCAGCTTAGTAGGGGGCGAGACATACAATGAGCAGTTCTTC. Encoded protein: CASSLVGGETYNEQFF. Variable domain in full (rest from reference TRBV7-2 and TRBJ2-1): GAGVSQSPSNKVTEKGKDVELRCDPISGHTALYWYRQSLGQGLEFLIYFQGNSAPDKSGLPSDRFSAERTGGSVSTLTIQRTQQEDSAVYLCASSLVGGETYNEQFFGPGTRLTVL.

This chain connects TRBV2 to TRBJ1-4; a possible D gene is TRBD1 (6 bases). CDR1 and CDR2 from the germline V gene are SNHLY and FYNNEI. Trimming stripped 2 bases from V and 8 bases from J, with 12 bases between. This CDR3 region has 14 residues. Written as DNA, the CDR3 is TGTGCCAGCAGTGAAACAGGGTTTTTGGAAAAACTGTTTTTT. Translated, it gives CASSETGFLEKLFF.

V is TRBV6-1 and J is TRBJ2-7; possibly TRBD1 for D (5 bases). The germline gives CDR1 MNHNS, CDR2 SASEGT. The CDR3 is made up of 13 amino acids. V was clipped by 8 bases and J by 0 bases, with 11 bases between them. The CDR3 bases are TGTGCCAGCGGTATGACAGTCTCCTACGAGCAGTACTTC. It is translated as CASGMTVSYEQYF.

This clonotype appeared a few times. The V and J genes are TRBV7-8 and TRBJ2-5, with 7 bases fitting TRBD2. The CDR3 loop spans 15 amino acids. Losses at the gene ends were 2 bases for V and 2 bases for J; bases not matched to a gene: 5. Germline V gene sequence: CDR1 SGHVS, CDR2 FQNEAQ. For the CDR3, the DNA is TGTGCCAGCAGCTTATGGGGGACTACTCAAGAGACCCAGTACTTC. As protein: CASSLWGTTQETQYF.

This clonotype was seen a few times. This CDR3 reads CASSYRFTSYEQYF. The CDR3 coding sequence is TGTGCCAGCAGCTACCGTTTTACCTCCTACGAGCAGTACTTC. This chain uses TRBV11-2 with TRBJ2-7; D is ambiguous. CDR3 length: 14 residues. Germline CDR1 and CDR2: SGHAT and FQNNGV. V was cut by 4 bases and J by 0 bases, with 10 bases left in between.

This chain links TRBV20-1 with TRBJ1-6; no clear D gene. This CDR3 has 15 residues. CDR1 and CDR2 (germline): DFQATT, SNEGSKA (reference sequence). V lost 5 bases and J lost 8, with 19 bases in between. The CDR3 nucleotides are TGCAGTGCTGTCAGCGGGAGGTTATATGATTCACCCCTCCACTTT. Amino acid sequence: CSAVSGRLYDSPLHF.

There are many counts of this clonotype. V usage is TRBV29-1 and J usage is TRBJ2-3; TRBD2 matches at 7 bases. V trimming: 7 bases; J trimming: 4 bases; junction bases outside the gene matches: 11. Germline V lookup: CDR1 SQVTM, CDR2 ANQGSEA. The CDR3 extends over 14 amino acids. CDR3 sequence reads: CSALTRTRADTQYF. The CDR3 DNA sequence: TGCAGCGCCCTAACTCGGACTAGAGCAGATACGCAGTATTTT.

This clonotype was recorded a few times. The chain joins TRBV14 to TRBJ2-7; D assignment may be TRBD1 or TRBD2 (6 bases each). The CDR3 covers 15 residues. Trimming shortened V by 0 bases and J by 1 base, and 10 bases separated the two germline ends. Germline V CDR1 and CDR2: SGHDN, FVKESK. The CDR3 loop reads CASSQERGGSYEQYF. In nucleotides, the CDR3 is TGTGCCAGCAGCCAAGAGAGAGGGGGGTCCTACGAGCAGTACTTC.

The table lists this clonotype with a few counts. This chain joins TRBV28 and TRBJ1-6; 7 nucleotides line up with TRBD1. The CDR3 is 15 residues long. Germline lookup yields CDR1 MDHEN and CDR2 SYDVKM. Trimming took 5 bases from V and 9 from J; bases not matched to a gene: 10. CDR3 residues: CASSPPGQSGSPLHF. The CDR3 nucleotides are TGTGCCAGCAGTCCACCGGGACAGAGTGGTTCACCCCTCCACTTT.

The rearrangement links TRBV3-1 to TRBJ1-2; D perhaps matches TRBD1 (6 bases). Germline V gives CDR1 LGHDT, CDR2 YNNKEL (reference sequence). CDR3 length equals 16 residues. V was pared by 0 bases and J by 3 bases, with 14 bases between. CDR3 in DNA: TGTGCCAGCAGCCAAGAGGTTCTTGGACAGTACTATGGCTACACCTTC. Its protein product is CASSQEVLGQYYGYTF.